These 18 T cell receptor beta chains share one sample of origin, sequenced in a study of T cell responses to AZD1222 COVID-19 vaccine. Profiling relied on immunoSEQ multiplex PCR, and the TCRdb table lists in-frame clones only, not all of them. The sample lists about 140,000 clones, about nine tenths seen once, with roughly 3.6% in the top ten. The material was peripheral blood, obtained on day 0 of AZD1222 vaccination. The receptors were gathered from an adult in good health.

The chain combines TRBV5-6 with TRBJ1-3; unclear D gene. This CDR3 contains 14 residues. Germline-derived CDR1 and CDR2 are SGHDT and YYEEEE. The V end lost 0 bases, the J end lost 3 bases, and 7 bases lay between the germline ends. This chain's CDR3 is CASSLDRIGNTIYF. The CDR3 DNA reads as TGTGCCAGCAGCTTGGACCGGATTGGAAACACCATATATTTT.

The V and J genes are TRBV5-6 and TRBJ2-2; 9 nucleotides line up with TRBD1. Germline V gene data show CDR1 as SGHDT and CDR2 as YYEEEE. Trimming cost V 1 base and J 4 bases; bases outside gene matches: 2. The CDR3 is 15 amino acids. This CDR3 is CASSLLTGGTGELFF. CDR3 nucleotides: TGTGCCAGCAGCTTGTTGACAGGGGGCACCGGGGAGCTGTTTTTT.

The V gene is TRBV10-3, the J gene TRBJ2-1, with a weak D call TRBD1 (6 bases). CDR3 size: 17 residues. Per the germline V gene, CDR1 is ENHRY and CDR2 is SYGVKD. Trimming removed 0 bases at V and 7 bases at J, with 19 bases between. The CDR3 protein is CAISESWAAGVRNEQFF. The DNA of the CDR3 is TGTGCCATCAGTGAGTCGTGGGCGGCAGGGGTACGGAATGAGCAGTTCTTC.

In this sample, this clone turned up once. The chain carries TRBV3-1 (or the pseudogene TRBV3-2) and TRBJ2-2; a possible D gene is TRBD2 (5 bases). The CDR3 covers 12 residues. Germline V CDR1 and CDR2: LGHDT, YNNKEL (reference sequence). The V end was cut by 8 bases, the J end by 5 bases, with 9 bases between. As DNA, the CDR3 is TGTGCCAGCCACGGGAATACCGGGGAGCTGTTTTTT. It codes for CASHGNTGELFF.

The V call is TRBV6-2 or TRBV6-3, the J call TRBJ2-1; 9 bases agree with TRBD2. CDR1 is MNHEY and CDR2 is SVGEGT in the germline V gene. This CDR3 is 17 amino acids long. With V trimmed by 2 bases and J by 5 bases, 10 bases remained unmatched. The CDR3 DNA follows: TGTGCCAGCAGTTACCTTGTGGCTAGCGGGGCCAACAATGAGCAGTTCTTC. Its protein product is CASSYLVASGANNEQFF.

The J gene is TRBJ2-1, the V gene TRBV6-2 or TRBV6-3; D unclear. CDR1 and CDR2 from the germline V gene are MNHEY and SVGEGT. Trimming cost V 4 bases and J 10 bases, with 11 bases left between them. The CDR3 loop spans 12 amino acids. The CDR3 loop is CASSWVAVEQFF. The CDR3 DNA reads TGTGCCAGCAGTTGGGTGGCAGTAGAGCAGTTCTTC.

The chain couples TRBV6-5 to TRBJ2-1, with 8 positions matching TRBD2. The V segment lost 6 bases and the J segment 7 bases; nucleotides outside the gene matches: 8. The CDR3 covers 14 residues. CDR1 is MNHEY and CDR2 is SVGAGI in the germline V gene. In nucleotides, the CDR3 is TGTGCCAGCAGGACGGGGGGGCCTGTAAATGAGCAGTTCTTC. It is translated as CASRTGGPVNEQFF.

The V gene is TRBV4-1, the J gene TRBJ2-5; D gene ambiguous. The germline CDR1 and CDR2 sequences are MGHRA and YSYEKL. The CDR3 sequence is 16 residues long. V was pared by 0 bases and J by 4 bases, with 15 bases between. The CDR3 loop reads CASSQEGTGRVETQYF. The CDR3 bases are TGCGCCAGCAGCCAAGAAGGTACGGGCCGGGTAGAGACCCAGTACTTC.

This clone was counted only a few times. The chain employs TRBV5-1 and TRBJ1-5, with TRBD1 as a possible D gene (6 bases). The V end was cut by 2 bases, the J end by 1 base, with 7 bases between. The germline V gene encodes CDR1 SGHRS and CDR2 YFSETQ. The CDR3 length is 14 residues. The CDR3 coding sequence is TGCGCCAGCAGCTTAGGACAGAGCAATCAGCCCCAGCATTTT. Its translation: CASSLGQSNQPQHF.

The chain uses TRBV12-3 or TRBV12-4 and TRBJ1-6; D is uncertain. CDR3 length: 13 amino acids. V lost 2 bases to trimming and J lost 7 bases, with 6 bases between them. CDR3 coding DNA: TGTGCCAGCAGTTTACAGGAGAATTCACCCCTCCACTTT. Its translation: CASSLQENSPLHF.

The chain is built from TRBV6-4 and TRBJ2-4; D gene uncertain. From germline, CDR1 is MRHNA and CDR2 SNTAGT. The CDR3 has 14 amino acids. Trimming shortened V by 2 bases and J by 4 bases, and 9 bases separated the two germline ends. CDR3 nucleotide sequence: TGTGCCAGCAGTGACGAGGCAGGAAAAAACATTCAGTACTTC. This gives the protein CASSDEAGKNIQYF.

The chain couples TRBV27 to TRBJ1-6, with a weak D call TRBD1 (5 bases). V lost 4 bases and J lost 10, with 14 bases in between. Germline V gene sequence: CDR1 MNHEY, CDR2 SMNVEV (reference sequence). This CDR3 contains 14 residues. CDR3 protein: CASSWGREESPLHF. The DNA of the CDR3 is TGTGCCAGCAGTTGGGGCCGAGAAGAATCACCCCTCCACTTT.

In nucleotides, the CDR3 is TGTGCCAGCAGCTTGGGTCCCCAAGGCAGGGAAAAACTGTTTTTT. Its translation: CASSLGPQGREKLFF. V usage is TRBV5-8 and J usage is TRBJ1-4; D unclear. V shed 0 bases and J shed 8 bases, with 14 bases lying between them. Germline V gene data show CDR1 as SGHTS and CDR2 as YDEGEE. The CDR3 is made up of 15 amino acids.

The chain recombines TRBV5-4 with TRBJ2-5, with 16 bases fitting TRBD2. V trimming: 4 bases; J trimming: 5 bases; junction bases outside the gene matches: 11. This CDR3 contains 18 residues. The V gene's germline CDR1 is SGHNT and CDR2 YYREEE (reference sequence). CDR3 loop: CASSLGTSGGAPRETQYF. The CDR3 DNA reads as TGTGCCAGCAGCCTTGGGACTAGCGGGGGGGCCCCCCGGGAGACCCAGTACTTC.

This chain uses TRBV28 with TRBJ1-5, with TRBD1 matching 7 bases. V lost 5 bases and J lost 3; bases outside the gene matches: 7. Germline V gene lookup returns CDR1 MDHEN and CDR2 SYDVKM. CDR3 length: 15 residues. DNA for the CDR3: TGTGCCAGCAGTCAGGGGGGGAGTAACAATCAGCCCCAGCATTTT. Translated: CASSQGGSNNQPQHF.

This chain links TRBV5-6 with TRBJ1-5; no clear D. Germline values: CDR1 SGHDT, CDR2 YYEEEE. Trimming took off 0 bases at V and 9 bases at J, with 7 bases between the two ends. The CDR3 extends over 12 amino acids. CDR3 sequence: CASSLGGGPQHF. CDR3 DNA: TGTGCCAGCAGCTTGGGCGGTGGGCCCCAGCATTTT.

J is TRBJ1-2 and V is TRBV9, with D tentatively TRBD1 (6 bases). Germline CDR1 SGDLS, CDR2 YYNGEE. The V gene lost 3 bases and the J gene lost 0 bases, with 9 bases spanning the gap. The length of the CDR3 is 14 residues. The CDR3: CASSEQGANYGYTF. CDR3 DNA sequence: TGTGCCAGCAGCGAACAGGGAGCTAACTATGGCTACACCTTC.

CDR3 nucleotides: TGTGCCTGGAGCCCACAGGGGCCTTATGGCTACACCTTC. This gives the protein CAWSPQGPYGYTF. This chain joins TRBV30 and TRBJ1-2, with TRBD1 matching 7 bases. The CDR3 loop spans 13 amino acids. J gave up 5 bases and V 3 bases, and 6 bases lay outside the gene matches. Germline values: CDR1 GTSNPN, CDR2 SVGIG (reference sequence).